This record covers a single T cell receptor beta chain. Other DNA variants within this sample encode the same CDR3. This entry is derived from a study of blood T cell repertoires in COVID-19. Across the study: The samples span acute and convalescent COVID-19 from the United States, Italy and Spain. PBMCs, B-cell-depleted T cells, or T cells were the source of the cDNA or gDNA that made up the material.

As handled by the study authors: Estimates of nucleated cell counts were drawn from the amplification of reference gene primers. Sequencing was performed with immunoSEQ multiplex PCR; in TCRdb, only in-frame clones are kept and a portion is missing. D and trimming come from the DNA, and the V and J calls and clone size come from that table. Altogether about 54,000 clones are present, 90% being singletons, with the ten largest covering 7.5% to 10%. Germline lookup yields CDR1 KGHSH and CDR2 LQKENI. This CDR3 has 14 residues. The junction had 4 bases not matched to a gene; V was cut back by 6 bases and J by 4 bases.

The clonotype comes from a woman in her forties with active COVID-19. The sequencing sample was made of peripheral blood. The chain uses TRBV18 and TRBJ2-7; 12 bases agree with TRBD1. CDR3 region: CASSRDRGPYEQYF. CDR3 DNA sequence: TGTGCCAGCTCGAGGGACAGGGGGCCATACGAGCAGTACTTC.